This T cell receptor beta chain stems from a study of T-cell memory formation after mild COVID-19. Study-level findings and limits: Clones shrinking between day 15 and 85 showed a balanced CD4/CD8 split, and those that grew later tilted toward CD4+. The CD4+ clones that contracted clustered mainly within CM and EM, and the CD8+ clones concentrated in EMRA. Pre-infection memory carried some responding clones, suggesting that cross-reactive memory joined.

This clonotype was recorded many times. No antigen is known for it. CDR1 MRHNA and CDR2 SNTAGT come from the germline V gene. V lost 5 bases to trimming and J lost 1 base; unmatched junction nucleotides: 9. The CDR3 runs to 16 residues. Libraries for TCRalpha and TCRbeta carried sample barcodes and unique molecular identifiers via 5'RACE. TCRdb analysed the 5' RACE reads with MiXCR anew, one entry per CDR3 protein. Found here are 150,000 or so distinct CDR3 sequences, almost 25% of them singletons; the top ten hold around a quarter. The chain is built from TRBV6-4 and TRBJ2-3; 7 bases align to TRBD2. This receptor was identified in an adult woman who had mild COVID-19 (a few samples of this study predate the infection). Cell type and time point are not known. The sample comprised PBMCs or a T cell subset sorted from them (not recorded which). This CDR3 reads CASSSSGTKGTDTQYF. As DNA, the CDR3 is TGTGCCAGCAGTTCCTCCGGGACTAAAGGCACAGATACGCAGTATTTT.